This TCR beta chain stems from a study of control samples from healthy donors and cancer patients. TCRdb keeps only in-frame clones here, not all; method: immunoSEQ multiplex PCR. The sample consists of roughly 69,000 clones, 83% of them appearing once. Trimming stripped 2 bases from V and 2 bases from J, with 9 bases between. This CDR3 has 14 amino acids. Germline-derived CDR1 and CDR2 are SEHNR and FQNEAQ (reference sequence). This chain joins TRBV7-9 and TRBJ2-5; no firm D call. The source is a man in his fifties or sixties in good health. Sequencing was done on a sample of blood. The CDR3 here is CASSLSAPQETQYF. The CDR3 DNA is TGTGCCAGCAGCTTATCGGCGCCTCAAGAGACCCAGTACTTC.